These 6 T cell receptor beta chains were sequenced from one sample in a study of identical twins. TCRdb re-called the 5' RACE reads with MiXCR, one entry per CDR3 protein. The sample includes roughly 630,000 distinct CDR3 sequences, 7.1% seen only once; the top ten take 1.6%. The same sample was also studied in work on yellow fever vaccine responses in identical twins.

The specimen was PBMCs. The receptors here all came from a young woman in good health.

About this clonotype: The CDR3 ends on some other residue instead of the conserved phenylalanine or tryptophan, so this is likely a read error. This sequence joins TRBV12-3 or TRBV12-4 and TRBJ2-3, with 8 bases that match TRBD2. V was pared by 6 bases and J by 2 bases, with 7 bases of the junction left unmatched. This CDR3 has 15 residues. Written as DNA, the CDR3 is TGTGCCAGCAGCGTGACGGGGGGGCCCACAGATACGCAGTATCTT. Residues: CASSVTGGPTDTQYL.

At least ten counts were recorded for this clonotype. This sequence joins TRBV5-1 and TRBJ1-6; 8 nucleotides match TRBD1. CDR3 size: 15 residues. The V gene's germline CDR1 is SGHRS and CDR2 YFSETQ. After removal of 4 bases from V and 7 bases from J, the junction contained 7 bases not matched to a gene. CDR3 DNA sequence: TGCGCCAGCAGCGCCGGACAGGGTTGGAATTCACCCCTCCACTTT. This codes for CASSAGQGWNSPLHF.

This clonotype was found many times. This chain connects TRBV12-3 or TRBV12-4 to TRBJ1-5; TRBD1 agrees at 7 bases. This CDR3 is built from 14 residues. Losses at the gene ends were 5 bases for V and 6 bases for J; bases not matched to a gene: 7. The DNA for the CDR3 is TGTGCCAGCAGTCCTACAGGGGCGGGTCAGCCCCAGCATTTT. Its translation: CASSPTGAGQPQHF.

This clonotype was counted at least ten times. The chain links TRBV20-1 to TRBJ1-1, with TRBD1 matching over 7 bases. The CDR3 runs to 14 residues. Germline V CDR1 and CDR2: DFQATT, SNEGSKA (reference sequence). V lost 2 bases, J lost 1 base, and 4 bases stayed unmatched. The chain's CDR3 is CSARRGQQNTEAFF. The CDR3, as DNA: TGCAGTGCTAGAAGGGGACAGCAGAACACTGAAGCTTTCTTT.

In this sample, this clonotype turned up a few times. The gene calls are TRBV2 and TRBJ2-6; D unclear. Germline CDR1 reads SNHLY; CDR2 reads FYNNEI. The V end lost 6 bases, the J end lost 4 bases, and 7 bases lay between the germline ends. The CDR3 has 13 residues. In DNA, the CDR3 is TGTGCCAGCAGCGGCGACGGGGCCAACGTCCTGACTTTC. It codes for CASSGDGANVLTF.

This clonotype appeared many times. The chain recombines TRBV5-1 with TRBJ1-2, with a tentative D call TRBD1 (5 bases). The CDR3 consists of 18 residues. The germline V gene encodes CDR1 SGHRS and CDR2 YFSETQ. The V gene lost 0 bases and the J gene lost 0 bases, with 18 bases spanning the gap. CDR3 nucleotides: TGCGCCAGCAGCTTGGTACCCATCCGGGACCGATCTAACTATGGCTACACCTTC. Protein: CASSLVPIRDRSNYGYTF.